Sequencing of this TCR beta chain was carried out in a study of T cell responses to AZD1222 COVID-19 vaccine. Measured with immunoSEQ multiplex PCR; TCRdb has only the in-frame clones, and not every one. The sample holds under 150,000 clones, roughly nine tenths seen once. Trimming removed 4 bases at V and 4 bases at J, with 10 bases between. The CDR3 is 13 residues long. The germline CDR1 and CDR2 sequences are MNHEY and SVGEGT. The source was peripheral blood, collected on day 0 of AZD1222 vaccination. The chain links TRBV6-2 or TRBV6-3 to TRBJ1-2; no clear D gene. The sequence was collected from an adult in good health. The CDR3, as DNA: TGTGCCAGCAGTTCCTTGGGAATCTATGGCTACACCTTC. As protein: CASSSLGIYGYTF.